This T cell receptor beta chain was captured in a study of blood T cell repertoires in COVID-19. Background on the study: Researchers got acute and convalescent COVID-19 samples from the United States, Italy and Spain. Nucleic acid was either cDNA or gDNA, and it came from T cells, B-cell-depleted T cells, or PBMCs.

Trimming left V 10 bases short and J 1 base short, with 10 bases between. Germline CDR1 and CDR2: MNHEY and SVGAGI. The CDR3 consists of 13 residues. Per the study methods: Counts of nucleated cells, estimated from reference gene primer amplification, were obtained. Assay used: immunoSEQ multiplex PCR; TCRdb lists only in-frame clones, some missing. V and J calls and clone size are copied from that table; D and trimming were computed from the DNA. Counted here are over 200,000 clones, 85% to 90% occurring once; the ten biggest clones make up 2.7%. The sequence was collected from a woman aged 60-75 years with acute or convalescent COVID-19. The chain links TRBV6-5 to TRBJ2-2, with a possible D match to TRBD1 (6 bases). The sample was peripheral blood. The CDR3 loop reads CAITDRNTGELFF. The CDR3, as DNA: TGTGCCATCACGGACAGGAACACCGGGGAGCTGTTTTTT.